A single sample is the source of the 21 T cell receptor beta chains below, sequenced in a study of blood T cells in healthy people across ages. A second PCR, run for roughly 7 to 11 cycles, used a sample-barcoded 5' primer plus a J-beta primer mix. TCRdb independently ran MiXCR on the 5' RACE reads; one entry per CDR3 protein. Among approximately 780,000 distinct CDR3 sequences listed, roughly 24% were seen once. The sample also formed part of further work on T cells of mothers and their children.

Material for sequencing was blood. Receptors were obtained from a boy between 5 and 17 years old in good health.

The J gene is TRBJ2-5, the V gene TRBV29-1; D gene ambiguous. Germline CDR1 SQVTM, CDR2 ANQGSEA. V was trimmed by 3 bases and J by 5 bases, leaving 4 bases between them. This CDR3 region has 10 residues. The CDR3: CSVDSETQYF. DNA for the CDR3: TGCAGCGTTGATTCGGAGACCCAGTACTTC.

V usage is TRBV12-3 or TRBV12-4 and J usage is TRBJ1-5; 9 bases are shared with TRBD1. With 6 bases clipped from V and 5 bases from J, the junction kept 5 bases outside the gene matches. The CDR3 spans 14 residues. CDR3 in amino acids: CASRRDRVDQPQHF. Written as DNA, the CDR3 is TGTGCCAGCAGACGGGACAGGGTTGATCAGCCCCAGCATTTT.

A few counts support this clonotype. This chain connects TRBV29-1 to TRBJ2-1; D uncertain. CDR1 SQVTM and CDR2 ANQGSEA come from the germline V gene. Deletions cut 1 base from V and 6 bases from J, with 1 base between. CDR3 length: 10 residues. The CDR3 region is CSVEVNEQFF. The CDR3 region has the DNA TGCAGCGTTGAAGTCAATGAGCAGTTCTTC.

This clonotype appeared a few times. The rearrangement links TRBV29-1 to TRBJ1-2, with D unclear. V gave up 6 bases and J gave up 7 bases, with 18 bases separating them. Germline V lookup: CDR1 SQVTM, CDR2 ANQGSEA. This CDR3 has 13 residues. CDR3 nucleotide sequence: TGCAGCGTCCTGCTAGGACGCGGGTCTGGCTACACCTTC. This encodes CSVLLGRGSGYTF.

The chain has TRBV21-1 and TRBJ1-5; TRBD1 reflects the table's D call only, with no check against the DNA. TRBV21-1 is a documented pseudogene. The CDR3 spans 17 residues. The CDR3 is CASSKRGREDSNQPQHF. The CDR3 nucleotides are TGTGCCAGCAGCAAAAGGGGCAGGGAAGACTCTAATCAGCCCCAGCATTTT.

The chain recombines TRBV6-5 with TRBJ1-5, with 8 positions matching TRBD1. This CDR3 spans 17 amino acids. The ends lost 2 bases at V and 4 bases at J; junction bases unmatched: 10. Germline CDR1 and CDR2: MNHEY and SVGAGI. CDR3 in DNA: TGTGCCAGCAGTTACCCCAACCATGACAGGGGAAATCAGCCCCAGCATTTT. Encoded protein: CASSYPNHDRGNQPQHF.

This chain connects TRBV9 to TRBJ2-7; D tentatively fits TRBD1 or TRBD2 (5 bases each). Per germline, CDR1 SGDLS and CDR2 YYNGEE. With 0 bases removed from V and 5 bases from J, the gap between germline ends came to 15 bases. CDR3 length: 15 residues. CDR3 nucleotides: TGTGCCAGCAGCGTAGGGGGGTACACCCGGGACGAGCAGTACTTC. This codes for CASSVGGYTRDEQYF. Drawing the rest from reference TRBV9 and TRBJ2-7, the complete variable domain is DSGVTQTPKHLITATGQRVTLRCSPRSGDLSVYWYQQSLDQGLQFLIQYYNGEERAKGNILERFSAQQFPDLHSELNLSSLELGDSALYFCASSVGGYTRDEQYFGPGTRLTVT.

This clonotype was found a few times. Mismatch with germline at one junction end may stem from a read error. This chain joins TRBV5-1 and TRBJ1-2, with TRBD1 as a possible D gene (5 bases). CDR3 length: 15 amino acids. The germline CDR1 and CDR2 sequences are SGHRS and YFSETQ. The CDR3 bases are TGCGCCAGCAACTTGGCTGAGCAGGGAGGCTATGGCTACACCTTC. Translated, it gives CASNLAEQGGYGYTF. Filled out from reference TRBV5-1 and TRBJ1-2, the complete variable domain reads KAGVTQTPRYLIKTRGQQVTLSCSPISGHRSVSWYQQTPGQGLQFLFEYFSETQRNKGNFPGRFSGRQFSNSRSEMNVSTLELGDSALYLCASNLAEQGGYGYTFGSGTRLTVV.

This clonotype was detected only a few times. The V and J genes are TRBV12-3 or TRBV12-4 and TRBJ2-1; D perhaps matches TRBD2 (6 bases). This CDR3 has 16 residues. Trimming left V 0 bases short and J 6 bases short, with 15 bases between. CDR3 region: CASSLARWGERNEQFF. DNA of the CDR3: TGTGCCAGCAGTTTAGCGAGGTGGGGGGAACGCAATGAGCAGTTCTTC.

This clonotype was seen a handful of times. This chain joins TRBV28 and TRBJ2-5; TRBD2 aligns across 12 bases. The CDR3 is 17 amino acids. Germline values: CDR1 MDHEN, CDR2 SYDVKM. V shed 2 bases, J shed 4 bases, and the junction held 8 bases outside the gene matches. The CDR3 region is CASSLILAGGMRETQYF. The CDR3 DNA sequence: TGTGCCAGCAGTTTAATACTAGCGGGGGGAATGAGAGAGACCCAGTACTTC.

The chain recombines TRBV3-1 with TRBJ1-4; the match to TRBD1 covers 7 bases. Per the germline V gene, CDR1 is LGHDT and CDR2 is YNNKEL (reference sequence). This CDR3 is built from 16 residues. Trimming at V came to 3 bases and at J to 8 bases, leaving 12 bases not matched to a gene. Here the CDR3 reads CASSHLDRAPYEKLFF. The CDR3 DNA follows: TGTGCCAGCAGCCACCTAGACAGGGCTCCTTACGAAAAACTGTTTTTT.

This clonotype was seen only a few times. J is TRBJ1-2 and V is TRBV6-5; perhaps TRBD1 as D (6 bases). This CDR3 is built from 15 residues. Germline CDR1 is MNHEY and CDR2 is SVGAGI. Trimming shortened V by 0 bases and J by 4 bases, and 12 bases separated the two germline ends. The CDR3 spells CASSYSKGGGYGYTF. The CDR3, as DNA: TGTGCCAGCAGTTACTCTAAGGGGGGAGGCTATGGCTACACCTTC.

The chain recombines TRBV5-5 with TRBJ1-2; 9 nucleotides agree with TRBD1. V shed 4 bases, J shed 7 bases, and the junction held 14 bases outside the gene matches. There are 16 residues in the CDR3. From germline, CDR1 is SGHKS and CDR2 YYEKEE (reference sequence). CDR3 residues: CASSPTGDRATAGYTF. As DNA, the CDR3 is TGTGCCAGCAGCCCTACAGGGGACAGGGCTACGGCTGGCTACACCTTC.

This clonotype was detected a few times. This chain links TRBV6-2 or TRBV6-3 with TRBJ2-7; TRBD2 agrees at 7 bases. The CDR3 runs 14 residues. V shed 0 bases and J 4 bases; nucleotides not matched to a gene: 3. Germline V gene sequence: CDR1 MNHEY, CDR2 SVGEGT. The chain's CDR3 is CASSYSAGRYEQYF. CDR3 in DNA: TGTGCCAGCAGTTACTCAGCGGGGCGGTACGAGCAGTACTTC.

This clonotype was detected a few times. V and J are TRBV4-2 and TRBJ2-1, with 7 bases lining up with TRBD2. The CDR3 covers 16 residues. With 4 bases clipped from V and 10 bases from J, the junction kept 16 bases outside the gene matches. CDR1 and CDR2 (germline): LGHNA, YNFKEQ. In DNA, the CDR3 is TGTGCCAGCAGCCCCCGAGGAACTAGCGAGAGAGGCGAGCAGTTCTTC. It codes for CASSPRGTSERGEQFF.

This clonotype appeared a few times. This chain uses TRBV6-4 with TRBJ2-7; TRBD1 or TRBD2 may be the D gene (5 bases each). Germline lookup yields CDR1 MRHNA and CDR2 SNTAGT. The CDR3 covers 15 residues. Deletions cut 4 bases from V and 8 bases from J, with 21 bases between. The DNA of the CDR3 is TGTGCCAGCAGTGCCTATGAGGGACCGATCGGGAAGCAGTACTTC. Protein sequence: CASSAYEGPIGKQYF.

The sample holds a few counts of this clonotype. The chain combines TRBV13 with TRBJ2-2; no clear D. The CDR3 runs 12 residues. The V gene's germline CDR1 is PRHDT and CDR2 FYEKMQ (reference sequence). V was shortened by 10 bases and J by 3 bases, with 9 bases between the two germline ends. CDR3 sequence reads: CATRSDTGELFF. The CDR3 DNA follows: TGTGCCACCCGGTCGGACACCGGGGAGCTGTTTTTT.

This clonotype has more than one count but fewer than ten. J is TRBJ1-6 and V is TRBV7-2; 10 bases agree with TRBD1. Trimming cost V 6 bases and J 8 bases; bases outside gene matches: 4. Germline CDR1 is SGHTA and CDR2 is FQGNSA. The CDR3 totals 14 residues. The CDR3 loop is CASRSGTGDSPLHF. DNA for the CDR3: TGTGCCAGCAGATCCGGGACAGGGGATTCACCCCTCCACTTT.

V is TRBV12-3 or TRBV12-4 and J is TRBJ2-5; D is uncertain. This CDR3 contains 14 residues. V was cut by 2 bases and J by 7 bases, with 14 bases left in between. The CDR3 loop is CASSLSVPRRTQYF. In nucleotides, the CDR3 is TGTGCCAGCAGTTTATCGGTCCCTCGAAGGACCCAGTACTTC.

The V call is TRBV7-9, the J call TRBJ2-7, with D perhaps assigned TRBD1 or TRBD2 (6 bases each). CDR3 length equals 14 residues. Germline V gives CDR1 SEHNR, CDR2 FQNEAQ (reference sequence). The ends were cut back, 4 bases at V and 2 bases at J, with 12 bases in the middle. The CDR3 loop is CASSWGAQTYEQYF. The CDR3 DNA is TGTGCCAGCAGCTGGGGGGCTCAGACCTACGAGCAGTACTTC. Complete variable domain (other parts from reference TRBV7-9 and TRBJ2-7): DTGVSQNPRHKITKRGQNVTFRCDPISEHNRLYWYRQTLGQGPEFLTYFQNEAQLEKSRLLSDRFSAERPKGSFSTLEIQRTEQGDSAMYLCASSWGAQTYEQYFGPGTRLTVT.

The chain combines TRBV5-1 with TRBJ1-1; no clear D gene. The CDR3 spans 13 residues. CDR1 and CDR2 (germline): SGHRS, YFSETQ. V was shortened by 4 bases and J by 1 base, with 8 bases between the two germline ends. In nucleotides, the CDR3 is TGCGCCAGCAGCGTAAGGGCGAACACTGAAGCTTTCTTT. It codes for CASSVRANTEAFF.